Listed below are T cell receptor beta chains from one sample, sequenced in a study of blood T cell repertoires in COVID-19. The table came from immunoSEQ multiplex PCR; TCRdb's copy has only in-frame clones and leaves some out. Found here are some 190,000 clones, 80% to 90% of them singletons; the top ten hold roughly 3%. Sequencing used peripheral blood. The receptors originated from a man aged 55 to 69 with acute or convalescent COVID-19. CDR3s include the opening cysteine and the closing phenylalanine or tryptophan. The order of the fields is J gene, V gene, clone size, D gene, CDR3 protein, CDR3 DNA. A D gene is named only where the DNA matches it firmly. Clone sizes are given selectively: once, few, many, or a class where the clone is expanded.

J: TRBJ1-2
V: TRBV27
size: -
D: TRBD1
CDR3: CASSTRTGGVLPYGYTF
DNA: TGTGCCAGCAGTACCCGGACAGGGGGCGTCCTCCCCTATGGCTACACCTTC

J: TRBJ2-1
V: TRBV7-2
size: -
D: TRBD2
CDR3: CASRRPTGTSGRNEQFF
DNA: TGTGCCAGCAGGAGGCCAACCGGGACTAGCGGGAGGAATGAGCAGTTCTTC

J: TRBJ1-5
V: TRBV7-2
size: -
D: -
CDR3: CASTLTAGLNQPQHF
DNA: TGTGCCAGCACCTTAACGGCAGGCCTGAATCAGCCCCAGCATTTT

J: TRBJ2-1
V: TRBV5-1
size: -
D: TRBD2
CDR3: CASSLEGLVYNEQFF
DNA: TGCGCCAGCAGCTTGGAGGGACTAGTATACAATGAGCAGTTCTTC

J: TRBJ2-3
V: TRBV6-6
size: once
D: TRBD2
CDR3: CASSRTGTSGSADTQYF
DNA: TGTGCCAGCAGTCGCACCGGGACTAGCGGGAGTGCAGATACGCAGTATTTT

J: TRBJ2-6
V: TRBV5-4
size: -
D: TRBD2
CDR3: CASRAGGVFGANVLTF
DNA: TGTGCCAGCAGGGCGGGGGGAGTATTTGGGGCCAACGTCCTGACTTTC

J: TRBJ1-3
V: TRBV28
size: -
D: TRBD1
CDR3: CASSSVRDSLSGNTIYF
DNA: TGTGCCAGCAGTTCCGTACGGGACAGCCTCTCTGGAAACACCATATATTTT

J: TRBJ2-1
V: TRBV7-3
size: -
D: -
CDR3: CASSLLAGSGNEQFF
DNA: TGTGCCAGCAGCTTACTGGCAGGGTCAGGAAATGAGCAGTTCTTC

J: TRBJ2-7
V: TRBV19
size: -
D: TRBD1
CDR3: CASMGQGMSYEQYF
DNA: TGTGCCAGTATGGGACAGGGGATGTCCTACGAGCAGTACTTC

J: TRBJ2-2
V: TRBV5-1
size: -
D: -
CDR3: CASSFDSRDTGELFF
DNA: TGCGCCAGCAGCTTCGACTCCCGGGACACCGGGGAGCTGTTTTTT

J: TRBJ2-7
V: TRBV19
size: once
D: TRBD2
CDR3: CASSIRAGGNEQYF
DNA: TGTGCCAGTAGTATAAGGGCGGGAGGGAACGAGCAGTACTTC

J: TRBJ2-7
V: TRBV19
size: -
D: TRBD2
CDR3: CASSQGASGYEQYF
DNA: TGTGCCAGTAGTCAAGGGGCTAGCGGCTACGAGCAGTACTTC

J: TRBJ2-1
V: TRBV9
size: -
D: TRBD2
CDR3: CASSAGTSRYNEQFF
DNA: TGTGCCAGCAGCGCCGGGACTAGCAGATACAATGAGCAGTTCTTC

J: TRBJ2-7
V: TRBV3-1/TRBV3-2
size: -
D: TRBD2
CDR3: CAAGTSGQGQYF
DNA: TGTGCCGCGGGCACTAGCGGACAAGGGCAGTACTTC

J: TRBJ2-7
V: TRBV10-3
size: -
D: TRBD1
CDR3: CAISEWTGGNEQYF
DNA: TGTGCCATCAGTGAATGGACAGGAGGTAACGAGCAGTACTTC

J: TRBJ2-7
V: TRBV6-1
size: -
D: TRBD2
CDR3: CASSEGSSGTYEQYF
DNA: TGTGCCAGCAGTGAAGGGTCGAGCGGGACCTACGAGCAGTACTTC

J: TRBJ1-6
V: TRBV5-1
size: -
D: -
CDR3: CASRGGAENSPLHF
DNA: TGCGCCAGCCGGGGGGGGGCAGAGAATTCACCCCTCCACTTT

J: TRBJ2-7
V: TRBV6-5
size: -
D: TRBD2
CDR3: CASSYSVAGDTYEQYF
DNA: TGTGCCAGCAGTTACTCAGTAGCGGGGGACACCTACGAGCAGTACTTC

J: TRBJ2-5
V: TRBV9
size: -
D: TRBD2
CDR3: CASSVVLAGVKGETQYF
DNA: TGTGCCAGCAGCGTAGTTTTAGCGGGAGTTAAAGGGGAGACCCAGTACTTC

J: TRBJ2-5
V: TRBV12-3/TRBV12-4
size: -
D: -
CDR3: CASSPGLQINF
DNA: TGTGCCAGCAGTCCGGGACTTCAAATCAACTTC

J: TRBJ2-3
V: TRBV7-3
size: -
D: -
CDR3: CASRLQGGADTQYF
DNA: TGTGCCAGCAGATTACAGGGAGGTGCAGATACGCAGTATTTT

J: TRBJ1-1
V: TRBV27
size: once
D: -
CDR3: CASSSTGGRAFF
DNA: TGTGCCAGCAGTTCGACGGGAGGGCGAGCTTTCTTT

J: TRBJ1-3
V: TRBV2
size: -
D: -
CDR3: CASSGGGLGSGNTIYF
DNA: TGTGCCAGCAGTGGGGGGGGACTTGGCTCTGGAAACACCATATATTTT

J: TRBJ1-3
V: TRBV9
size: -
D: -
CDR3: CASSDREPAGNTIYF
DNA: TGTGCCAGCAGCGACAGGGAACCGGCTGGAAACACCATATATTTT

J: TRBJ2-1
V: TRBV11-2
size: -
D: -
CDR3: CASSLSREYNKQFF
DNA: TGTGCCAGCAGCCTTTCCCGGGAGTACAATAAGCAGTTCTTC

J: TRBJ2-7
V: TRBV7-2
size: -
D: TRBD2
CDR3: CASSLAGTNSYEQYF
DNA: TGTGCCAGCAGCTTAGCCGGGACTAACTCCTACGAGCAGTACTTC